This entry lists 18 T cell receptor beta chains sequenced from one sample in a study of identical twins (dated by TCRdb to the mid-2010s). The library was obtained by 5' RACE. The run used an Illumina HiSeq 2000. TCRdb reran the public reads through fastp at Q25 and MiXCR, keeping productive beta chains. One record per CDR3 amino acid sequence lists the most common genes and DNA. The sample yields 240,000 or so distinct CDR3 sequences; about 10% were counted once. The biggest ten clones account for about 9.1% of the sample. The sample consisted of memory T cells sorted from blood. According to the study, the label for this sample's cell subset or site signals: CD45RO+ enriched T cells. The receptors were sampled from a man aged 45-60 years in good health.

Ten or more counts support this clonotype. V and J are TRBV20-1 and TRBJ2-2, with no clear D. V lost 6 bases, J lost 2 bases, and 13 bases lay in between. Germline V CDR1 and CDR2: DFQATT, SNEGSKA (reference sequence). CDR3 length: 14 residues. This CDR3 reads CSAQTQINTGELFF. In nucleotides, the CDR3 is TGCAGTGCGCAAACCCAGATCAACACCGGGGAGCTGTTTTTT.

The sample holds many counts of this clonotype. The V and J genes are TRBV9 and TRBJ1-3, with D possibly being TRBD1 (6 bases). Germline V gene lookup returns CDR1 SGDLS and CDR2 YYNGEE. CDR3 size: 18 residues. V lost 4 bases to trimming and J lost 7 bases, with 27 bases between them. CDR3 region: CASSTQPITGGAGNTIYF. The DNA for the CDR3 is TGTGCCAGCAGCACCCAACCAATTACGGGGGGCGCCGGGAACACCATATATTTT.

There are a few counts of this clonotype. At one boundary the junction diverges from the germline segment, which might be a read error. The rearrangement uses TRBV4-1 and TRBJ2-6, with D tentatively TRBD1 (5 bases). CDR3 length equals 17 residues. The germline CDR1 and CDR2 sequences are MGHRA and YSYEKL. CDR3 sequence (DNA): TGCGCCAGCAGCCTACTGCGGACAAACTCTGGGGTCAACGTCCTGACTTTC. The encoded protein is CASSLLRTNSGVNVLTF.

This clonotype was found a few times. The chain combines TRBV20-1 with TRBJ1-4; TRBD1 aligns across 10 bases. This CDR3 has 14 amino acids. The germline V gene has CDR1 DFQATT and CDR2 SNEGSKA (reference sequence). Trimming removed 5 bases from V and 8 bases from J; junction bases left unmatched: 8. This chain's CDR3 is CSAYPGTGVEKLFF. For the CDR3, the DNA is TGCAGTGCTTACCCCGGGACAGGGGTAGAAAAACTGTTTTTT.

This clonotype was detected ten times or more. The gene calls are TRBV20-1 and TRBJ1-4, with D hard to call. The CDR3 runs to 12 residues. Germline V gene lookup returns CDR1 DFQATT and CDR2 SNEGSKA (reference sequence). With 4 bases removed from V and 4 bases from J, the gap between germline ends came to 7 bases. The CDR3 here is CSAMGRNEKLFF. The CDR3 nucleotides are TGCAGTGCTATGGGCCGTAATGAAAAACTGTTTTTT.

This clonotype occurred a few times. The V call is TRBV4-2, the J call TRBJ2-7, with unresolved D. Germline CDR1 is LGHNA and CDR2 is YNFKEQ. With 0 bases removed from V and 7 bases from J, the gap between germline ends came to 10 bases. The CDR3 length is 13 residues. CDR3 nucleotide sequence: TGTGCCAGCAGCCAAGAAGGGCGAGTTGAGCAGTACTTC. Its translation is CASSQEGRVEQYF.

This rearrangement joins TRBV6-2 or TRBV6-3 to TRBJ1-5; D is perhaps TRBD1 (5 bases). Trimming took 8 bases from V and 7 from J, leaving 15 bases between them. CDR3 length: 13 residues. Germline CDR1 MNHEY, CDR2 SVGEGT. This CDR3 is CASAPLGVQPQHF. The CDR3 region has the DNA TGTGCCAGCGCCCCGCTGGGGGTCCAGCCCCAGCATTTT.

The chain carries TRBV27 and TRBJ2-2; D gene uncertain. Trimming shortened V by 0 bases and J by 5 bases, and 13 bases separated the two germline ends. Germline values: CDR1 MNHEY, CDR2 SMNVEV (reference sequence). The CDR3 extends over 16 amino acids. Here the CDR3 DNA reads TGTGCCAGCAGTTTATCCCGGATTGCCAAAACCGGGGAGCTGTTTTTT. Translating it yields CASSLSRIAKTGELFF.

The rearrangement uses TRBV14 and TRBJ1-2; maybe TRBD1 (5 bases). Germline CDR1 and CDR2: SGHDN and FVKESK. Trimming removed 8 bases from V and 8 bases from J, with 18 bases in between. The CDR3 spans 13 residues. The CDR3, as DNA: TGTGCCAGCGCCCCTTATCAGGGAGTCGGCTACACCTTC. Encoded protein: CASAPYQGVGYTF.

The rearrangement uses TRBV20-1 and TRBJ2-5, with D possibly TRBD1 on 6 matching bases. Trimming left V 4 bases short and J 5 bases short, with 11 bases between. This CDR3 has 12 residues. Germline CDR1 and CDR2: DFQATT and SNEGSKA (reference sequence). The CDR3 protein is CSAMQGQETQYF. The CDR3 DNA sequence: TGCAGTGCTATGCAGGGGCAGGAGACCCAGTACTTC.

This clonotype has ten or more counts. The chain combines TRBV5-1 with TRBJ1-5; no clear D gene. The length of the CDR3 is 15 residues. The germline V gene has CDR1 SGHRS and CDR2 YFSETQ. Trimming took off 0 bases at V and 3 bases at J, with 10 bases between the two ends. CDR3 bases: TGCGCCAGCAGCTTGGCCGGACGGTACAATCAGCCCCAGCATTTT. Encoded protein: CASSLAGRYNQPQHF.

This clonotype was counted once. CDR3 protein: CASSPSGNREQYF. Written as DNA, the CDR3 is TGTGCCAGCTCACCCTCCGGGAATCGAGAGCAGTACTTC. The rearrangement uses TRBV18 and TRBJ2-7; the D gene is possibly TRBD2 (5 bases). This CDR3 is 13 amino acids long. Germline CDR1 and CDR2: KGHSH and LQKENI. The V gene lost 3 bases and the J gene lost 7 bases, with 13 bases spanning the gap. Full variable domain (outside the CDR3, taken from reference TRBV18 and TRBJ2-7): NAGVMQNPRHLVRRRGQEARLRCSPMKGHSHVYWYRQLPEEGLKFMVYLQKENIIDESGMPKERFSAEFPKEGPSILRIQQVVRGDSAAYFCASSPSGNREQYFGPGTRLTVT.

The genes are TRBV6-5 and TRBJ2-3; 8 bases line up with TRBD1. With 4 bases clipped from V and 3 bases from J, the junction kept 12 bases outside the gene matches. The V gene's germline CDR1 is MNHEY and CDR2 SVGAGI. This CDR3 contains 17 residues. This chain's CDR3 is CASSSPAGRGRTDTQYF. In DNA, the CDR3 is TGTGCCAGCAGTTCGCCGGCTGGCAGGGGGCGTACAGATACGCAGTATTTT.

This chain links TRBV4-1 with TRBJ2-7, with TRBD2 matching over 12 bases. Germline lookup yields CDR1 MGHRA and CDR2 YSYEKL. The CDR3 is 18 amino acids. V gave up 0 bases and J gave up 4 bases; unmatched junction bases: 10. CDR3 nucleotides: TGCGCCAGCAGCCAAGATATAGGCCGACTAGCGGGAGAGTACGAGCAGTACTTC. It translates to CASSQDIGRLAGEYEQYF.

This clonotype was counted a few times. A much larger clonotype is one base distant, so this may be a read error. Here the CDR3 reads CASSLLGSTIYF. The CDR3 bases are TGTGCCAGCAGTTTGCTTGGAAGCACCATATATTTT. This chain connects TRBV12-3 or TRBV12-4 to TRBJ1-3; D is unclear. CDR3 size: 12 residues.

Worth noting for this clonotype: A read error may be the cause here, since a much bigger clone is one base away. V usage is TRBV19 and J usage is TRBJ2-3, with TRBD2 as a possible D gene (5 bases). This CDR3 has 13 residues. Germline V gene sequence: CDR1 LNHDA, CDR2 SQIVND (reference sequence). This CDR3 is CASSISPGDTLYF. The CDR3 region has the DNA TGTGCCAGTAGTATATCGCCCGGGGATACGCTGTATTTT.

The V call is TRBV18, the J call TRBJ2-1; no reliable D call. The germline CDR1 and CDR2 sequences are KGHSH and LQKENI. Trimming removed 3 bases from V and 8 bases from J, with 14 bases in between. This CDR3 has 14 residues. CDR3 bases: TGTGCCAGCTCACCTTTATTCCAGATCGATGAGCAGTTCTTC. Its protein product is CASSPLFQIDEQFF.

This clonotype was recorded many times. CDR3 sequence: CSAATSGGAGETQYF. Written as DNA, the CDR3 is TGCAGTGCTGCCACTAGCGGGGGGGCCGGAGAGACCCAGTACTTC. The V gene is TRBV20-1, the J gene TRBJ2-5; 13 nucleotides match TRBD2. Trimming at V came to 5 bases and at J to 4 bases, leaving 7 bases not matched to a gene. CDR1 is DFQATT and CDR2 is SNEGSKA in the germline V gene (reference sequence). The length of the CDR3 is 15 residues.